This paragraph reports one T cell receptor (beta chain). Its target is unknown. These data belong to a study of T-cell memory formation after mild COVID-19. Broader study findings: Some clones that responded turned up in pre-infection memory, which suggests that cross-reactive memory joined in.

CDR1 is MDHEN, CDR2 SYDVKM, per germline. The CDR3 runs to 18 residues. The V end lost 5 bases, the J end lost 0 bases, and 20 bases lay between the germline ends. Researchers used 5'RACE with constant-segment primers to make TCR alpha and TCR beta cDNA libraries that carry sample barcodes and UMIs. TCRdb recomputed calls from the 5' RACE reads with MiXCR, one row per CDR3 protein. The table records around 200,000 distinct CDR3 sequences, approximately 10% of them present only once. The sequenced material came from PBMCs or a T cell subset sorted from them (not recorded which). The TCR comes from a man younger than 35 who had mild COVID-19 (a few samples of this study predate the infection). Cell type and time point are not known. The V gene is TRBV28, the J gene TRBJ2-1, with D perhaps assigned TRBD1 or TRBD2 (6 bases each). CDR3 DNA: TGTGCCAGCAGTCCGGTCCAGGGGCGGGGCCACTCCTACAATGAGCAGTTCTTC. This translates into CASSPVQGRGHSYNEQFF.